This entry lists 18 T cell receptor beta chains sequenced from one sample in a study of T cells after yellow fever vaccination. TCRdb analysed the 5' RACE reads with MiXCR anew, one entry per CDR3 protein. The data show about 550,000 distinct CDR3 sequences, about a fifth seen once. The material sequenced was PBMCs, taken 15 days after the yellow fever booster vaccination. The source of these receptors is a man aged 30 to 39 who received the YFV17D yellow fever vaccine.

This clonotype was seen a handful of times. The CDR3: CATSRSEVGYTF. In nucleotides, the CDR3 is TGTGCCACCAGCAGGTCGGAGGTTGGCTACACCTTC. This chain links TRBV15 with TRBJ1-2, with D hard to call. Per germline, CDR1 LNHNV and CDR2 YYDKDF (reference sequence). The CDR3 covers 12 residues. The V end lost 3 bases, the J end lost 7 bases, and 9 bases lay between the germline ends.

The V call is TRBV2, the J call TRBJ2-5; D is possibly TRBD2 (5 bases). CDR1 is SNHLY, CDR2 FYNNEI, per germline. V was pared by 6 bases and J by 5 bases, with 13 bases between. The CDR3 extends over 13 amino acids. Here the CDR3 DNA reads TGTGCCAGCAGAAGAGAGGGTTTGGAGACCCAGTACTTC. This codes for CASRREGLETQYF. The full variable domain, rest sourced from reference TRBV2 and TRBJ2-5, is EPEVTQTPSHQVTQMGQEVILRCVPISNHLYFYWYRQILGQKVEFLVSFYNNEISEKSEIFDDQFSVERPDGSNFTLKIRSTKLEDSAMYFCASRREGLETQYFGPGTRLLVL.

This clonotype was counted only a few times. The chain uses TRBV5-1 and TRBJ2-1; 11 nucleotides align to TRBD2. The CDR3 consists of 18 residues. Unmatched junction bases numbered 11, after V lost 1 base and J lost 5 bases. The germline CDR1 and CDR2 sequences are SGHRS and YFSETQ. The CDR3 sequence: CASSLRVPGTSGNNEQFF. Written as DNA, the CDR3 is TGCGCCAGCAGCTTGAGGGTTCCCGGGACTAGCGGTAACAATGAGCAGTTCTTC.

This clonotype was counted once. This could be a read error, since a much larger clone is one nucleotide away. The V call is TRBV5-1, the J call TRBJ1-1, with 12 positions matching TRBD1. The CDR3 totals 14 residues. The V gene's germline CDR1 is SGHRS and CDR2 YFSETQ. V lost 3 bases to trimming and J lost 6 bases; unmatched junction nucleotides: 3. The CDR3 coding sequence is TGCGCCAGCAGCTGGGGACAGGGGGCCTCTGAAGCTTTCTTT. Protein sequence: CASSWGQGASEAFF.

A few counts support this clonotype. V and J are TRBV25-1 and TRBJ2-6; D might be TRBD1 (5 bases). Germline CDR1 reads MGHDK; CDR2 reads SYGVNS. This CDR3 has 19 residues. Trimming took 5 bases from V and 1 from J, leaving 21 bases between them. CDR3 nucleotide sequence: TGTGCCAGCAGTCCTCCATTGTGGGGCCCTCCGTCTGGGGCCAACGTCCTGACTTTC. This encodes CASSPPLWGPPSGANVLTF.

The rearrangement joins TRBV20-1 to TRBJ2-5; maybe TRBD2 (5 bases). Germline CDR1 and CDR2: DFQATT and SNEGSKA (reference sequence). The CDR3 spans 12 residues. V lost 3 bases to trimming and J lost 2 bases, with 7 bases between them. In DNA, the CDR3 is TGCAGTGCTAGGACTAATCAAGAGACCCAGTACTTC. Translated, it gives CSARTNQETQYF.

There are a few counts of this clonotype. This rearrangement joins TRBV5-4 to TRBJ2-1, with D possibly being TRBD2 (5 bases). Deletions cut 4 bases from V and 0 bases from J, with 17 bases between. Germline V CDR1 and CDR2: SGHNT, YYREEE (reference sequence). This CDR3 is built from 17 residues. The CDR3, as DNA: TGTGCCAGCAGCCTCTTGCGAGGGAGCGACTCCTACAATGAGCAGTTCTTC. Translating it yields CASSLLRGSDSYNEQFF.

J is TRBJ2-2 and V is TRBV18, with 7 bases matching TRBD1. This CDR3 has 15 residues. CDR1 is KGHSH, CDR2 LQKENI, per germline. V was clipped by 4 bases and J by 7 bases; unmatched bases: 9. As DNA, the CDR3 is TGTGCCAGCTCACTACTCGGGACAGACGTCGGGGAGCTGTTTTTT. It yields the protein CASSLLGTDVGELFF.

This chain uses TRBV6-6 with TRBJ1-1; D may be TRBD1 (5 bases). This CDR3 contains 12 residues. Trimming took 2 bases from V and 4 from J, leaving 5 bases between them. CDR1 is MNHNY and CDR2 is SVGAGI in the germline V gene (reference sequence). In nucleotides, the CDR3 is TGTGCCAGCAGTTACGACAGCACTGAAGCTTTCTTT. Translation gives CASSYDSTEAFF.

CDR3 in amino acids: CASSPGQFNTGELFF. CDR3 nucleotides: TGTGCCAGCAGCCCGGGCCAGTTTAACACCGGGGAGCTGTTTTTT. The chain employs TRBV5-6 and TRBJ2-2; D is ambiguous. CDR1 is SGHDT, CDR2 YYEEEE, per germline. V was clipped by 4 bases and J by 2 bases, with 12 bases between them. The CDR3 extends over 15 amino acids.

For the CDR3, the DNA is TGTGCCAGCAGCCAAGATGTGGCGGGAGTGGTAGAGACCCAGTACTTC. Translated, it gives CASSQDVAGVVETQYF. V gene TRBV4-2 combines with J gene TRBJ2-5, with 7 bases matching TRBD2. Germline V lookup: CDR1 LGHNA, CDR2 YNFKEQ. With V trimmed by 0 bases and J by 4 bases, 8 bases remained unmatched. The CDR3 loop spans 16 amino acids.

The sample holds many counts of this clonotype. A read error may produce the germline difference seen at one junction end. The rearrangement links TRBV5-1 to TRBJ2-3; 7 nucleotides agree with TRBD2. Germline V CDR1 and CDR2: SGHRS, YFSETQ. This CDR3 is 15 amino acids long. CDR3 amino acids: CASSLVAGSTDTQYF. The CDR3 DNA sequence: TGTGCCAGCAGCTTGGTAGCGGGTAGCACAGATACGCAGTATTTT.

Only a few counts were recorded for this clonotype. The chain couples TRBV29-1 to TRBJ2-2; D is unclear. The V gene lost 6 bases and the J gene lost 6 bases, with 14 bases spanning the gap. In germline, CDR1 is SQVTM, CDR2 ANQGSEA. The CDR3 sequence is 13 residues long. This CDR3 reads CSVLSRRSGELFF. CDR3 DNA sequence: TGCAGCGTCCTGTCCCGACGGTCCGGGGAGCTGTTTTTT.

The chain carries TRBV12-3 or TRBV12-4 and TRBJ2-7; D assignment may be TRBD1 or TRBD2 (5 bases each). The CDR3 is made up of 13 amino acids. With 4 bases removed from V and 7 bases from J, the gap between germline ends came to 14 bases. CDR3 nucleotides: TGTGCCAGCAGTTCGGGACCGTCTAGAGAGCAGTACTTC. Its translation is CASSSGPSREQYF.

As concerns this clonotype: A much larger clone sits a single nucleotide away, making a read error possible. J is TRBJ2-6 and V is TRBV6-2 or TRBV6-3; D gene uncertain. This CDR3 region has 15 residues. Trimming took off 5 bases at V and 1 base at J, with 9 bases between the two ends. Per the germline V gene, CDR1 is MNHEY and CDR2 is SVGEGT. The CDR3 nucleotides are TGTGCCAGCAGTCAAAAGGGATCTGGGGCCAACGTCCTGACTTTC. It translates to CASSQKGSGANVLTF.

This clonotype showed up just a few times. The gene calls are TRBV12-3 or TRBV12-4 and TRBJ2-5, with D unclear. The CDR3 contains 14 residues. V lost 2 bases and J 0 bases, leaving 7 bases between the germline ends. Written as DNA, the CDR3 is TGTGCCAGCAGTTTACGGACGTACCAAGAGACCCAGTACTTC. Residues: CASSLRTYQETQYF.

This clonotype has a handful of counts. J is TRBJ1-2 and V is TRBV3-1; perhaps TRBD1 as D (5 bases). V lost 4 bases and J 5 bases, leaving 14 bases between the germline ends. This CDR3 spans 14 amino acids. The germline gives CDR1 LGHDT, CDR2 YNNKEL (reference sequence). Written as DNA, the CDR3 is TGTGCCAGCAGCCGTGGGGCCGTGAGATATGGCTACACCTTC. Amino acids: CASSRGAVRYGYTF.

The chain has TRBV28 and TRBJ2-1; 9 bases match TRBD1. Germline V lookup: CDR1 MDHEN, CDR2 SYDVKM. This CDR3 has 14 amino acids. V shed 6 bases and J 6 bases; nucleotides not matched to a gene: 6. CDR3 loop: CASSLTGGRNEQFF. In DNA, the CDR3 is TGTGCCAGCAGCCTGACAGGGGGGCGCAATGAGCAGTTCTTC.